This entry lists 30 T cell receptor beta chains sequenced from one sample in a study of OX40 agonist ivuxolimab in advanced cancers. The method was immunoSEQ multiplex PCR; TCRdb's version includes in-frame clones alone and lacks a portion of them. The table records about 62,000 clones, 79% of them present only once. Sequenced here: CD4+ or CD8+ T cells sorted from blood, sampled in a trial of the OX40 agonist ivuxolimab. These receptors originate from an adult with an advanced solid tumor such as melanoma, head and neck, liver or kidney cancer.

The genes are TRBV2 and TRBJ2-1; TRBD1 matches at 7 bases. Germline lookup yields CDR1 SNHLY and CDR2 FYNNEI. The V gene end was trimmed by 3 bases and the J gene end by 4 bases; junction bases not matched to a gene: 9. This CDR3 is 16 amino acids long. The CDR3 DNA is TGTGCCAGCAGTGATTTATCAGGGGGACAATACAATGAGCAGTTCTTC. Encoded protein: CASSDLSGGQYNEQFF.

This chain's CDR3 is CASSRTSVYEQYF. CDR3 coding DNA: TGTGCCAGCAGTCGGACATCCGTTTACGAGCAGTACTTC. The chain joins TRBV14 to TRBJ2-7; D possibly corresponds to TRBD1 (5 bases). From germline, CDR1 is SGHDN and CDR2 FVKESK. Trimming left V 6 bases short and J 4 bases short, with 13 bases between. CDR3 length: 13 residues.

The chain employs TRBV6-6 and TRBJ2-1, with no clear D. CDR1 is MNHNY, CDR2 SVGAGI, per germline (reference sequence). The CDR3 has 15 amino acids. V lost 2 bases and J lost 0, with 8 bases in between. This CDR3 is CASSYDKFSYNEQFF. The CDR3 coding sequence is TGTGCCAGCAGTTACGACAAATTCTCCTACAATGAGCAGTTCTTC.

CDR3 protein: CASSFSSQGAHEQYF. CDR3 coding DNA: TGTGCCAGCAGCTTCTCTTCACAGGGGGCCCACGAGCAGTACTTC. The chain has TRBV7-2 and TRBJ2-7; 9 bases are a match to TRBD1. Germline V gene sequence: CDR1 SGHTA, CDR2 FQGNSA. The CDR3 covers 15 residues. V trimming: 3 bases; J trimming: 5 bases; junction bases outside the gene matches: 8.

This clone was seen just once. This rearrangement joins TRBV4-2 to TRBJ1-3; possibly TRBD1 for D (6 bases). The CDR3 extends over 17 amino acids. CDR1 is LGHNA, CDR2 YNFKEQ, per germline. V lost 0 bases, J lost 3 bases, and 15 bases lay in between. The CDR3 loop reads CASSQEGGGVLGNTIYF. The CDR3 DNA reads as TGTGCCAGCAGCCAAGAGGGAGGGGGAGTCCTTGGAAACACCATATATTTT.

The V call is TRBV9, the J call TRBJ1-4; no clear D gene. Deletions cut 0 bases from V and 5 bases from J, with 8 bases between. Germline V CDR1 and CDR2: SGDLS, YYNGEE. The length of the CDR3 is 14 residues. CDR3 in DNA: TGTGCCAGCAGCGTAGAGTGGATGAATGAAAAACTGTTTTTT. This gives the protein CASSVEWMNEKLFF.

The chain recombines TRBV11-2 with TRBJ2-1; 7 nucleotides match TRBD1. The CDR3 is 14 amino acids. The ends lost 3 bases at V and 4 bases at J; junction bases unmatched: 3. Per germline, CDR1 SGHAT and CDR2 FQNNGV. The CDR3 nucleotides read TGTGCCAGCAGCTTGGGGGACAGATACAATGAGCAGTTCTTC. It specifies CASSLGDRYNEQFF.

There are a few counts of this clone. This chain joins TRBV28 and TRBJ1-1; no definite D call. The V end lost 0 bases, the J end lost 1 base, and 6 bases lay between the germline ends. The CDR3 sequence is 14 residues long. CDR1 MDHEN and CDR2 SYDVKM come from the germline V gene. Here the CDR3 reads CASSLWAANTEAFF. The CDR3, as DNA: TGTGCCAGCAGTTTATGGGCGGCGAACACTGAAGCTTTCTTT. Combining the CDR3 with reference TRBV28 and TRBJ1-1 gives the whole variable domain DVKVTQSSRYLVKRTGEKVFLECVQDMDHENMFWYRQDPGLGLRLIYFSYDVKMKEKGDIPEGYSVSREKKERFSLILESASTNQTSMYLCASSLWAANTEAFFGQGTRLTVV.

This chain uses TRBV11-2 with TRBJ1-5, with TRBD1 identical over 7 bases. Germline values: CDR1 SGHAT, CDR2 FQNNGV. This CDR3 is 16 amino acids long. The V gene end was trimmed by 6 bases and the J gene end by 1 base; junction bases not matched to a gene: 9. The CDR3 region is CASRKRVTGSNQPQHF. The CDR3 DNA follows: TGTGCCAGCAGAAAAAGAGTGACAGGGAGCAATCAGCCCCAGCATTTT.

To note about this clone: The germline gene is not matched at one end of the junction; a read error may be the cause. The V gene is TRBV23-1, the J gene TRBJ2-2, with D perhaps matching TRBD1 or TRBD2 (5 bases each). TRBV23-1 is reported as an ORF; its role is uncertain. CDR3 length: 16 amino acids. The DNA of the CDR3 is TGCGCCAGCAGTCAGCCACAGGATAGTGGGCACCGGGGAGCTGTTTTT. It is translated as CASSQPQDSGHRGAVF.

The gene calls are TRBV7-2 and TRBJ2-7; weak D call: TRBD1 (6 bases). Trimming left V 4 bases short and J 3 bases short, with 13 bases between. This CDR3 is 14 amino acids long. Germline loops: CDR1 SGHTA, CDR2 FQGNSA. The CDR3 DNA reads TGTGCCAGCAGCTGGCCGGGACATAACTACGAGCAGTACTTC. This translates into CASSWPGHNYEQYF.

This clone showed up just a few times. The chain joins TRBV5-4 to TRBJ2-3; 8 nucleotides match TRBD1. CDR1 and CDR2 from the germline V gene are SGHNT and YYREEE (reference sequence). The CDR3 is 14 residues long. V gave up 5 bases and J gave up 0 bases; unmatched junction bases: 2. This CDR3 is CASSRQGSTDTQYF. The CDR3, as DNA: TGTGCCAGCAGTCGACAGGGGAGCACAGATACGCAGTATTTT.

This clone was seen at least ten times. The chain combines TRBV5-6 with TRBJ2-2; no definite D call. Trimming left V 0 bases short and J 6 bases short, with 6 bases between. The CDR3 is 13 residues long. Per germline, CDR1 SGHDT and CDR2 YYEEEE. CDR3 region: CASSLEGSGELFF. As DNA, the CDR3 is TGTGCCAGCAGCTTGGAAGGCTCCGGGGAGCTGTTTTTT.

The chain couples TRBV18 to TRBJ1-1, with D possibly TRBD1 on 5 matching bases. Germline V CDR1 and CDR2: KGHSH, LQKENI. This CDR3 spans 15 amino acids. The V end was cut by 1 base, the J end by 1 base, with 10 bases between. In DNA, the CDR3 is TGTGCCAGCTCACCACTCGGGGGAGGGAACACTGAAGCTTTCTTT. Translating it yields CASSPLGGGNTEAFF. Full variable domain (rest looked up from reference TRBV18 and TRBJ1-1): NAGVMQNPRHLVRRRGQEARLRCSPMKGHSHVYWYRQLPEEGLKFMVYLQKENIIDESGMPKERFSAEFPKEGPSILRIQQVVRGDSAAYFCASSPLGGGNTEAFFGQGTRLTVV.

This clone showed up just once. The genes are TRBV5-1 and TRBJ1-2; 7 bases align to TRBD1. CDR1 is SGHRS and CDR2 is YFSETQ in the germline V gene. The CDR3 is made up of 14 amino acids. Trimming at V came to 1 base and at J to 2 bases, leaving 2 bases not matched to a gene. In DNA, the CDR3 is TGCGCCAGCAGCTTGCCAGGGGGGAACTATGGCTACACCTTC. It codes for CASSLPGGNYGYTF. The complete variable domain, with remaining parts taken from reference TRBV5-1 and TRBJ1-2, reads KAGVTQTPRYLIKTRGQQVTLSCSPISGHRSVSWYQQTPGQGLQFLFEYFSETQRNKGNFPGRFSGRQFSNSRSEMNVSTLELGDSALYLCASSLPGGNYGYTFGSGTRLTVV.

The gene calls are TRBV28 and TRBJ1-5; 8 positions match TRBD1. The junction had 6 bases not matched to a gene; V was cut back by 4 bases and J by 7 bases. The CDR3 loop spans 14 amino acids. From germline, CDR1 is MDHEN and CDR2 SYDVKM. The CDR3 DNA follows: TGTGCCAGCAGTTCGGCGACAGGGGTACAGCCCCAGCATTTT. Its protein is CASSSATGVQPQHF.

The gene calls are TRBV10-1 and TRBJ1-5, with D unresolved. V lost 8 bases to trimming and J lost 6 bases, with 17 bases between them. This CDR3 is built from 14 residues. Germline V gene sequence: CDR1 WNHNN, CDR2 SYGVQD (reference sequence). CDR3 in amino acids: CASLLTPEGQPQHF. The CDR3 DNA follows: TGCGCCAGCCTCCTTACACCTGAGGGTCAGCCCCAGCATTTT.

This clone was counted a single time. The chain is built from TRBV21-1 and TRBJ2-3; TRBD2, as called in the table, went unchecked against the DNA. TRBV21-1 has pseudogene status. This CDR3 contains 18 residues. CDR3: CASSKVRGWGISTDTQYF. Written as DNA, the CDR3 is TGTGCCAGCAGCAAAGTAAGAGGGTGGGGTATTAGCACAGATACGCAGTATTTT.

The chain is built from TRBV5-4 and TRBJ2-5; TRBD1 is a possible D gene (6 bases). The end of the DNA is better explained by TRBJ2-7, so the J call may be wrong. This CDR3 has 13 amino acids. CDR1 SGHNT and CDR2 YYREEE come from the germline V gene (reference sequence). The CDR3 protein is CASSLTGSDEQYF. CDR3 nucleotide sequence: TGTGCCAGCAGCTTGACAGGGTCGGACGAGCAGTACTTC.

The V gene is TRBV19, the J gene TRBJ2-4, with D uncertain. V was trimmed by 6 bases and J by 1 base, leaving 16 bases between them. The CDR3 is made up of 16 amino acids. Germline V gives CDR1 LNHDA, CDR2 SQIVND (reference sequence). For the CDR3, the DNA is TGTGCCAGTAGCCGACCGTCAGCCGCCGCCAAAAACATTCAGTACTTC. Translating it yields CASSRPSAAAKNIQYF.

V gene TRBV27 combines with J gene TRBJ2-7; the D gene is possibly TRBD2 (7 bases). Germline lookup yields CDR1 MNHEY and CDR2 SMNVEV (reference sequence). V lost 5 bases, J lost 6 bases, and 14 bases lay in between. The CDR3 spans 13 residues. The DNA for the CDR3 is TGTGCCAGCAGTGGACTAGGGGGATCCGAGCAGTACTTC. It yields the protein CASSGLGGSEQYF.

The chain joins TRBV9 to TRBJ2-2; 8 positions agree with TRBD2. In germline, CDR1 is SGDLS, CDR2 YYNGEE. The CDR3 has 17 residues. The ends lost 4 bases at V and 3 bases at J; junction bases unmatched: 11. The CDR3 DNA reads as TGTGCCAGCAGCTCCCGAGATTTGCGGGAGGACACCGGGGAGCTGTTTTTT. It encodes CASSSRDLREDTGELFF. The whole variable domain, filled in from reference TRBV9 and TRBJ2-2, reads DSGVTQTPKHLITATGQRVTLRCSPRSGDLSVYWYQQSLDQGLQFLIQYYNGEERAKGNILERFSAQQFPDLHSELNLSSLELGDSALYFCASSSRDLREDTGELFFGEGSRLTVL.

The rearrangement joins TRBV5-1 to TRBJ2-1; no clear D. This CDR3 has 14 amino acids. From germline, CDR1 is SGHRS and CDR2 YFSETQ. The V and J ends lost 1 base and 9 bases respectively, with 14 bases between them. The CDR3 DNA sequence: TGCGCCAGCAGCTTGCTCAGCCAAGGTGGTGAGCAGTTCTTC. Its protein is CASSLLSQGGEQFF.

This chain joins TRBV19 and TRBJ2-7; 9 bases fit TRBD1. The CDR3 is made up of 14 amino acids. The trim removed 6 bases at V and 4 bases at J, leaving 7 bases unmatched. CDR1 is LNHDA, CDR2 SQIVND, per germline (reference sequence). CDR3 bases: TGTGCCAGTAGCCCGGGACAGGGTCCATACGAGCAGTACTTC. This codes for CASSPGQGPYEQYF.

This clone turned up a few times. The V call is TRBV19, the J call TRBJ1-4, with D possibly being TRBD1 (5 bases). Per the germline V gene, CDR1 is LNHDA and CDR2 is SQIVND (reference sequence). The CDR3 has 15 residues. V gave up 3 bases and J gave up 8 bases, with 16 bases separating them. Here the CDR3 DNA reads TGTGCCAGTAGTATGGCAGGGATGATAAACGAAAAACTGTTTTTT. It is translated as CASSMAGMINEKLFF.

The CDR3 spells CASSLVQQETQYF. In DNA, the CDR3 is TGTGCCAGCAGTTTAGTACAGCAAGAGACCCAGTACTTC. This chain joins TRBV27 and TRBJ2-5; the D is unclear. The germline gives CDR1 MNHEY, CDR2 SMNVEV (reference sequence). The CDR3 length is 13 residues. V was shortened by 2 bases and J by 2 bases, with 6 bases between the two germline ends.

The gene calls are TRBV30 and TRBJ2-4, with 14 positions matching TRBD2. Trimming removed 3 bases from V and 7 bases from J; junction bases left unmatched: 5. The germline gives CDR1 GTSNPN, CDR2 SVGIG (reference sequence). This CDR3 spans 15 amino acids. CDR3 bases: TGTGCCTGGAGCGGGACTAGCGGGGGAGAGAACATTCAGTACTTC. This sequence encodes CAWSGTSGGENIQYF.

V gene TRBV28 combines with J gene TRBJ2-7; 10 bases map to TRBD1. Losses at the gene ends were 3 bases for V and 3 bases for J; bases not matched to a gene: 2. CDR1 MDHEN and CDR2 SYDVKM come from the germline V gene. This CDR3 is built from 14 residues. The CDR3 is CASSFGDRGYEQYF. The CDR3 nucleotides read TGTGCCAGCAGTTTCGGGGACAGGGGCTACGAGCAGTACTTC.

The V gene is TRBV9, the J gene TRBJ2-3; 12 bases are shared with TRBD2. J lost 5 bases, V lost 3 bases, and 13 bases had no gene match. The CDR3 totals 18 residues. The germline CDR1 and CDR2 sequences are SGDLS and YYNGEE. The CDR3 region is CASSATWMTSGGLDTQYF. CDR3 coding DNA: TGTGCCAGCAGCGCCACATGGATGACTAGCGGGGGTTTAGATACGCAGTATTTT.

CDR3 in amino acids: CASSPSPGLAGGSEQFF. The CDR3 DNA reads TGTGCCAGCTCACCGTCTCCGGGACTAGCGGGGGGGAGTGAGCAGTTCTTC. This chain connects TRBV18 to TRBJ2-1; 16 bases are a match to TRBD2. Germline trimming cut 3 bases from V and 9 bases from J; bases unmatched to any gene: 8. CDR3 length: 17 residues. The germline V gene encodes CDR1 KGHSH and CDR2 LQKENI.